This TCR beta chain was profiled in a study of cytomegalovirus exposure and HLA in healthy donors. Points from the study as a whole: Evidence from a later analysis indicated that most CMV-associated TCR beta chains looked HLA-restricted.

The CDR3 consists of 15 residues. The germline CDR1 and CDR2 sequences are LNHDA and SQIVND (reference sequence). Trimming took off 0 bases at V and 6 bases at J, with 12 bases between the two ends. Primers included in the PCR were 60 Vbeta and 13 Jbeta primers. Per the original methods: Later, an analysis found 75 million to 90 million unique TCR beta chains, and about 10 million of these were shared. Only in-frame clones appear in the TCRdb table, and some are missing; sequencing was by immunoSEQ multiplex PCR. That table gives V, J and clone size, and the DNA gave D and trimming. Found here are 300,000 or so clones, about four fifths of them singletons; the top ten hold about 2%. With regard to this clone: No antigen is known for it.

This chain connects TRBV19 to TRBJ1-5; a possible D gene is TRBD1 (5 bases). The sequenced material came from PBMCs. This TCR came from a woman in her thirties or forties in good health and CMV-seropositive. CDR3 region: CASSIEGVLSQPQHF. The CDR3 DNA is TGTGCCAGTAGTATAGAAGGGGTACTCAGTCAGCCCCAGCATTTT. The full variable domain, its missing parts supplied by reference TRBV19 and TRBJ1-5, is DGGITQSPKYLFRKEGQNVTLSCEQNLNHDAMYWYRQDPGQGLRLIYYSQIVNDFQKGDIAEGYSVSREKKESFPLTVTSAQKNPTAFYLCASSIEGVLSQPQHFGDGTRLSIL.